This is a list of T cell receptor beta chains from one sample in a study of cytomegalovirus exposure and HLA in healthy donors. Libraries were prepared by immunoSEQ multiplex PCR; TCRdb keeps only in-frame clonotypes and omits some of them. There are 120,000 to 150,000 clones in the sample; 80% to 90% occur only once, and roughly 3% lies in the top ten. The sequencing sample was made of PBMCs. The receptors originated from a man younger than 35 in good health and CMV-seronegative. The CDR3 runs from the conserved cysteine through the conserved F or W. D genes are given only for firm matches.

d_call: .; v_call: TRBV6-6; j_call: TRBJ2-7; cdr3_aa: CASSYGSGGEQYF
d_call: TRBD2; v_call: TRBV4-3; j_call: TRBJ2-7; cdr3_aa: CASSQGLAGPYEQYF
d_call: TRBD2; v_call: TRBV27; j_call: TRBJ2-5; cdr3_aa: CASSPGSGGMMETQYF
d_call: .; v_call: TRBV11-2; j_call: TRBJ1-1; cdr3_aa: CASSQNTEAFF
d_call: .; v_call: TRBV2; j_call: TRBJ2-1; cdr3_aa: CASSGNEQFF
d_call: TRBD1; v_call: TRBV7-2; j_call: TRBJ2-5; cdr3_aa: CASSSVEGRQGSGETQYF
d_call: TRBD1; v_call: TRBV29-1; j_call: TRBJ1-2; cdr3_aa: CSVLGRGTNYGYTF
d_call: .; v_call: TRBV27; j_call: TRBJ1-1; cdr3_aa: CASSFRENTEAFF
d_call: .; v_call: TRBV27; j_call: TRBJ1-5; cdr3_aa: CASKGGAGEPQHF
d_call: TRBD1; v_call: TRBV5-1; j_call: TRBJ2-5; cdr3_aa: CASRNGQGTETQYF
d_call: TRBD1; v_call: TRBV15; j_call: TRBJ1-5; cdr3_aa: CATSRDRGRQPQHF
d_call: TRBD1; v_call: TRBV27; j_call: TRBJ2-7; cdr3_aa: CASSLADRVNEQYF
d_call: .; v_call: TRBV5-1; j_call: TRBJ2-3; cdr3_aa: CASSGTTSGTDTQYF
d_call: .; v_call: TRBV5-1; j_call: TRBJ1-1; cdr3_aa: CASSLGEAREAFF
d_call: .; v_call: TRBV19; j_call: TRBJ1-2; cdr3_aa: CASSPLAGGPYGYTF
d_call: TRBD2; v_call: TRBV7-2; j_call: TRBJ2-7; cdr3_aa: CASSLESGNSYEQYF
d_call: TRBD2; v_call: TRBV30; j_call: TRBJ2-3; cdr3_aa: CAWSIGTSGRTDTQYF
d_call: .; v_call: TRBV27; j_call: TRBJ1-4; cdr3_aa: CASSLSWGRGGKLFF
d_call: .; v_call: TRBV18; j_call: TRBJ2-3; cdr3_aa: CASSTTTDTQYF
d_call: .; v_call: TRBV7-8; j_call: TRBJ2-7; cdr3_aa: CASSLVPQSRGQYF
d_call: .; v_call: TRBV4-1; j_call: TRBJ2-1; cdr3_aa: CASSHELAVEQFF
d_call: TRBD2; v_call: TRBV6-1; j_call: TRBJ2-3; cdr3_aa: CASSERLTSGSRDTQYF
d_call: .; v_call: TRBV21-1; j_call: TRBJ2-7; cdr3_aa: CASSKALYSEQYF
d_call: TRBD1; v_call: TRBV4-3; j_call: TRBJ2-3; cdr3_aa: CASSQSTGGTDTQYF
d_call: .; v_call: TRBV4-2; j_call: TRBJ1-4; cdr3_aa: CASSQDYGGNEKLFF
d_call: TRBD2; v_call: TRBV15; j_call: TRBJ2-7; cdr3_aa: CATSRDWTSGFYEQYF
d_call: .; v_call: TRBV2; j_call: TRBJ2-2; cdr3_aa: CASIDFANTGELFF
d_call: .; v_call: TRBV6-5; j_call: TRBJ2-1; cdr3_aa: CASSYSRDSYNEQFF
d_call: .; v_call: TRBV19; j_call: TRBJ1-1; cdr3_aa: CASSSQVNTEAFF
d_call: TRBD1; v_call: TRBV19; j_call: TRBJ1-1; cdr3_aa: CASRPDRGRAANTEAFF
d_call: .; v_call: TRBV6-6; j_call: TRBJ2-6; cdr3_aa: CASSYSNSGANVLTF
d_call: .; v_call: TRBV4-3; j_call: TRBJ1-2; cdr3_aa: CASSQDNSIGYTF
d_call: .; v_call: TRBV6-1; j_call: TRBJ1-3; cdr3_aa: CASSEALGQSGDTIYF
d_call: .; v_call: TRBV6-6; j_call: TRBJ2-7; cdr3_aa: CASSPSGDEQYF
d_call: TRBD1; v_call: TRBV15; j_call: TRBJ1-5; cdr3_aa: CATSRDRGPVQPQHF
d_call: .; v_call: TRBV6-5; j_call: TRBJ1-2; cdr3_aa: CASRQGSYGYTF
d_call: .; v_call: TRBV18; j_call: TRBJ2-4; cdr3_aa: CASSPGGQDIQYF
d_call: TRBD2; v_call: TRBV19; j_call: TRBJ2-1; cdr3_aa: CASSGRADSYNEQFF
d_call: .; v_call: TRBV7-9; j_call: TRBJ1-1; cdr3_aa: CASSSPGFGQTAGAFF
d_call: .; v_call: TRBV6-6; j_call: TRBJ2-7; cdr3_aa: CASKTDTYEQYF
d_call: TRBD1; v_call: TRBV7-9; j_call: TRBJ1-2; cdr3_aa: CASSPGTGPWGYTF
d_call: .; v_call: TRBV7-6; j_call: TRBJ2-7; cdr3_aa: CASSLQGWGSYEQYF
d_call: TRBD1; v_call: TRBV19; j_call: TRBJ1-2; cdr3_aa: CASSPGQGARTYGYTF
d_call: .; v_call: TRBV9; j_call: TRBJ2-7; cdr3_aa: CASSPSQRNYEQYF
d_call: .; v_call: TRBV12-5; j_call: TRBJ1-5; cdr3_aa: CASGLGSVSFNQPQHF
d_call: TRBD2; v_call: TRBV9; j_call: TRBJ2-1; cdr3_aa: CASSGGAGGDYNEQFF